Sequencing of this T cell receptor (beta chain) was carried out in a study of blood T cell repertoires in COVID-19. Study-wide background: The origin of the acute and convalescent COVID-19 samples was the United States, Italy and Spain. The analysed material was cDNA or gDNA that came from T cells, B-cell-depleted T cells, or PBMCs.

Seattle patient enrollment occurred during active infection, with longitudinal follow-up thereafter. Authors' analysis steps: By means of reference gene primer amplification, nucleated cell counts were estimated. The method was immunoSEQ multiplex PCR; TCRdb's version includes in-frame clones alone and lacks a portion of them. Clone size and the V and J calls come from that table; the DNA yielded D and trimming. The sample has around 130,000 clones; around 89% are singletons. Germline V gives CDR1 LGHDT, CDR2 YNNKEL (reference sequence). V was shortened by 7 bases and J by 2 bases, with 14 bases between the two germline ends. The CDR3 totals 14 residues.

The TCR originated in a human donor with COVID-19, enrolled during active disease. The donor label of this sample is uncertain. This chain joins TRBV3-1 (or the pseudogene TRBV3-2) and TRBJ1-1; D gene ambiguous. Sequencing used peripheral blood. CDR3 bases: TGTGCCAGCACCGACCGAACAGTAAACACTGAAGCTTTCTTT. This codes for CASTDRTVNTEAFF.